The 20 T cell receptor beta chains below come from one sample, sequenced in a study of T cells in Graves' hyperthyroidism and ophthalmopathy. Using RNA transcripts as the source, TCR beta CDR3 regions were amplified. RT-PCR in the first round (using the HTBI primer set) targeted the TCR CDR3. MiXCR was run by TCRdb on the multiplex PCR reads, yielding one entry per CDR3 protein. The sample consists of a few hundred thousand distinct CDR3 sequences, about half of them appearing once. Sequences were obtained from peripheral blood or thyroid tissue (not recorded which). The receptors were sampled from a woman aged 18-30 years with Graves' hyperthyroidism.

This clonotype has at least ten counts. This rearrangement joins TRBV5-1 to TRBJ1-2; maybe TRBD1 (5 bases). Per germline, CDR1 SGHRS and CDR2 YFSETQ. The CDR3 is 14 amino acids. V shed 3 bases and J shed 4 bases, with 13 bases lying between them. The CDR3: CASSYSRGSYGYTF. The DNA for the CDR3 is TGCGCCAGCAGCTATAGCCGGGGCTCCTATGGCTACACCTTC.

This clonotype was counted many times. The chain has TRBV19 and TRBJ2-5, with TRBD2 matching over 7 bases. After removal of 3 bases from V and 5 bases from J, the junction contained 12 bases not matched to a gene. CDR1 and CDR2 (germline): LNHDA, SQIVND (reference sequence). The CDR3 sequence is 16 residues long. As DNA, the CDR3 is TGTGCCAGTAGTATTGGAGGGATTCCGCGGGGGGAGACCCAGTACTTC. Encoded protein: CASSIGGIPRGETQYF.

The CDR3 spells CSVGQGSYNEAFF. Here the CDR3 DNA reads TGCAGCGTCGGACAGGGATCTTACAATGAAGCTTTCTTT. The chain combines TRBV29-1 with TRBJ1-1, with TRBD1 matching over 8 bases. V lost 6 bases to trimming and J lost 7 bases; unmatched junction nucleotides: 10. CDR3 length equals 13 residues. The V gene's germline CDR1 is SQVTM and CDR2 ANQGSEA.

Details on this clonotype: Given the absence of the conserved phenylalanine or tryptophan at the CDR3 end, a read error is likely. No DNA is shown, since the ends of the CDR3 on it are uncertain; the CDR3 is the one TCRdb lists. The chain combines TRBV13 with TRBJ2-5; no DNA check was done on the table's D call, TRBD1. The CDR3 extends over 10 residues, inclusive of both ends. Germline lookup yields CDR1 PRHDT and CDR2 FYEKMQ (reference sequence). The CDR3 spells CASSGGGMTS.

In this sample, this clonotype turned up many times. The J gene is TRBJ2-5, the V gene TRBV7-3; D gene unclear. CDR3 size: 13 residues. Trimming cost V 5 bases and J 5 bases, with 12 bases left between them. The germline V gene encodes CDR1 SGHTA and CDR2 FQGTGA. The CDR3 nucleotides read TGTGCCAGCAGCCCCTTCTCTTCGGAGACCCAGTACTTC. Amino acid sequence: CASSPFSSETQYF.

This clonotype was seen many times. The chain is built from TRBV20-1 and TRBJ2-7; 10 bases agree with TRBD2. V gave up 3 bases and J gave up 0 bases; unmatched junction bases: 5. The CDR3 is made up of 15 amino acids. CDR1 and CDR2 (germline): DFQATT, SNEGSKA (reference sequence). The CDR3 sequence is CSARATSGPSYEQYF. The CDR3 DNA is TGCAGTGCTAGGGCGACTAGCGGGCCCTCCTACGAGCAGTACTTC.

This clonotype was detected once. A much larger clonotype is one base distant, so this may be a read error. This chain joins TRBV2 and TRBJ2-7; D is possibly TRBD2 (5 bases). Germline V CDR1 and CDR2: SNHLY, FYNNEI. CDR3 size: 14 residues. V was cut by 4 bases and J by 7 bases, with 17 bases left in between. The CDR3 bases are TGTGCCAGCAGTGGGGAGAGTTGGGTTGGTGAGCAGTACTTC. This codes for CASSGESWVGEQYF.

This clonotype was picked up many times. The V gene is TRBV7-9, the J gene TRBJ1-1; 11 nucleotides agree with TRBD1. J gave up 4 bases and V 5 bases, and 6 bases lay outside the gene matches. The germline V gene has CDR1 SEHNR and CDR2 FQNEAQ (reference sequence). This CDR3 is 15 amino acids long. The CDR3 DNA reads TGTGCCAGCAGCCTAGGACAGGGGGCAGGCACTGAAGCTTTCTTT. As protein: CASSLGQGAGTEAFF.

There are many counts of this clonotype. This chain joins TRBV29-1 and TRBJ1-5, with D perhaps TRBD1 (5 bases). The CDR3 is made up of 12 amino acids. Trimming took 7 bases from V and 4 from J, leaving 11 bases between them. Germline V gene data show CDR1 as SQVTM and CDR2 as ANQGSEA. CDR3 loop: CSAGQGNQPQHF. The CDR3 coding sequence is TGCAGCGCCGGCCAGGGTAATCAGCCCCAGCATTTT.

V usage is TRBV9 and J usage is TRBJ1-2; D might be TRBD1 (5 bases). Germline CDR1 SGDLS, CDR2 YYNGEE. The CDR3 length is 15 residues. The V end was cut by 0 bases, the J end by 6 bases, with 15 bases between. In DNA form, the CDR3 reads TGTGCCAGCAGCGTAGGAGGTGGGGGAGTGCATGGCTACACCTTC. It is translated as CASSVGGGGVHGYTF.

This clonotype was picked up many times. This rearrangement joins TRBV24-1 to TRBJ2-6; D possibly corresponds to TRBD2 (6 bases). V was pared by 4 bases and J by 3 bases, with 12 bases between. The germline V gene has CDR1 KGHDR and CDR2 SFDVKD. This CDR3 has 16 residues. CDR3 nucleotides: TGTGCCACCAGTGACTCCCCGGGACTTGGGGCCAACGTCCTGACTTTC. This codes for CATSDSPGLGANVLTF.

This chain uses TRBV6-6 with TRBJ2-7; D possibly corresponds to TRBD2 (5 bases). This CDR3 is built from 16 residues. Trimming cost V 0 bases and J 0 bases, with 12 bases left between them. CDR1 is MNHNY, CDR2 SVGAGI, per germline (reference sequence). The CDR3 protein is CASSYSGGESSYEQYF. DNA for the CDR3: TGTGCCAGCAGTTACTCGGGTGGGGAGAGCTCCTACGAGCAGTACTTC.

The chain links TRBV20-1 to TRBJ1-2; a weak D match, TRBD1 (6 bases). The length of the CDR3 is 10 residues. The germline gives CDR1 DFQATT, CDR2 SNEGSKA (reference sequence). Trimming shortened V by 4 bases and J by 10 bases, and 10 bases separated the two germline ends. The CDR3 sequence is CSATQGFYTF. For the CDR3, the DNA is TGCAGTGCTACACAGGGATTCTACACCTTC.

This clonotype came up a few times. V and J are TRBV7-9 and TRBJ2-7, with D hard to call. The J call is doubtful: the DNA matches TRBJ2-1 better. The CDR3 is 13 amino acids. Per the germline V gene, CDR1 is SEHNR and CDR2 is FQNEAQ (reference sequence). CDR3 DNA: TGTGCCAGCAGCTTAGAGCGCTCGGGTGAGCAGTTCTTC. This encodes CASSLERSGEQFF.

As to this clonotype: This could be a read error, since a much larger clone is one nucleotide away. The CDR3: CASSQLPGDERYF. The CDR3 nucleotides read TGTGCCAGCAGCCAATTACCCGGCGACGAGCGGTACTTC. The chain carries TRBV16 and TRBJ2-7; D unresolved. Germline CDR1 is KGHSY and CDR2 is FQNENV. The CDR3 totals 13 residues.

Many counts were recorded for this clonotype. The rearrangement joins TRBV9 to TRBJ1-6; no reliable D call. Between the trimmed V and J ends, which lost 0 bases and 0 bases, there was a span of 13 bases. Looked up from germline, CDR1 is SGDLS and CDR2 is YYNGEE. The CDR3 length is 18 residues. The CDR3 loop reads CASSVDGDLCSYNSPLHF. As DNA, the CDR3 is TGTGCCAGCAGCGTAGACGGGGATTTATGCTCCTATAATTCACCCCTCCACTTT.

V and J are TRBV3-1 and TRBJ2-2; D call uncertain. V was cut by 4 bases and J by 4 bases, with 10 bases left in between. The CDR3 contains 14 residues. Germline CDR1 LGHDT, CDR2 YNNKEL (reference sequence). The CDR3 loop reads CASSRSEITGELFF. CDR3 coding DNA: TGTGCCAGCAGCCGTTCTGAGATCACCGGGGAGCTGTTTTTT. Full variable domain (remainder filled in from reference TRBV3-1 and TRBJ2-2): DTAVSQTPKYLVTQMGNDKSIKCEQNLGHDTMYWYKQDSKKFLKIMFSYNNKELIINETVPNRFSPKSPDKAHLNLHINSLELGDSAVYFCASSRSEITGELFFGEGSRLTVL.

This clonotype was counted at least ten times. The chain couples TRBV12-3 or TRBV12-4 to TRBJ1-1; D remains ambiguous. V was clipped by 8 bases and J by 8 bases, with 12 bases between them. This CDR3 spans 11 amino acids. DNA of the CDR3: TGTGCCAGCCGCTGGGGAGAAGAAGCTTTCTTT. It is translated as CASRWGEEAFF.

V and J are TRBV19 and TRBJ2-2; 11 positions agree with TRBD1. CDR1 LNHDA and CDR2 SQIVND come from the germline V gene (reference sequence). This CDR3 is 17 amino acids long. The V and J ends lost 4 bases and 3 bases, in that order; junction bases with no gene match: 7. The CDR3 nucleotides read TGTGCCAGTAGTACAGGGACAGGGGGGACGGACACCGGGGAGCTGTTTTTT. Its protein product is CASSTGTGGTDTGELFF.

This clonotype was observed many times. The chain links TRBV2 to TRBJ1-6, with D maybe TRBD1 (5 bases). From germline, CDR1 is SNHLY and CDR2 FYNNEI. V dropped 7 bases and J dropped 5 bases, with 6 bases sitting between them. The CDR3 runs 12 residues. CDR3 bases: TGTGCCAGCACAGGGAATAATTCACCCCTCCACTTT. Amino acids: CASTGNNSPLHF.